This T cell receptor beta chain is from a study of CD8 T cells in Susac syndrome. This clonotype came up once. It was with random hexamers that 0.5 to 1 ug RNA was reverse transcribed. TCRdb redid the calling of the immunoSEQ multiplex PCR reads with MiXCR, one entry per CDR3 protein. The data show about 73,000 distinct CDR3 sequences, with about 94% seen just once and under 0.5% held by the top ten. The germline CDR1 and CDR2 sequences are MNHNY and SVGAGI (reference sequence). The CDR3 length is 15 residues. V shed 5 bases and J shed 2 bases, with 13 bases lying between them. The chain couples TRBV6-6 to TRBJ2-1; TRBD1 might be the D (7 bases). Specimen: CD8+ T cells from PBMCs. The TCR was taken from a human donor with multiple sclerosis. The CDR3 loop reads CASSPGGLAYNEQFF. The CDR3 DNA sequence: TGTGCCAGCAGTCCAGGGGGGCTAGCCTACAATGAGCAGTTCTTC.